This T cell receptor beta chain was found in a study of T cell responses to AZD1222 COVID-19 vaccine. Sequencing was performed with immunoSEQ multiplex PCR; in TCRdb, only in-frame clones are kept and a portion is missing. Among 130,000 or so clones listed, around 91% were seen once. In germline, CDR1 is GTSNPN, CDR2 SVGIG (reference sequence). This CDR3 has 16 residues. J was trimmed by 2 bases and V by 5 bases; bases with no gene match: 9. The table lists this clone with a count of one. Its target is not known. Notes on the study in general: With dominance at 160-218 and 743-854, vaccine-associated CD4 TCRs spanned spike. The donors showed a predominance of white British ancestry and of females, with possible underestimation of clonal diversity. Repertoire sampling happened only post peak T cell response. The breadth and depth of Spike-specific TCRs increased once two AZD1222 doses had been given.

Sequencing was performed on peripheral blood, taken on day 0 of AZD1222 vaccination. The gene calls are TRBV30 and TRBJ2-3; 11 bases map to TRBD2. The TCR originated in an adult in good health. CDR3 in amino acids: CAWQDTSGGLTDTQYF. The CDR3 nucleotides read TGTGCCTGGCAAGACACTAGCGGGGGTCTCACAGATACGCAGTATTTT.